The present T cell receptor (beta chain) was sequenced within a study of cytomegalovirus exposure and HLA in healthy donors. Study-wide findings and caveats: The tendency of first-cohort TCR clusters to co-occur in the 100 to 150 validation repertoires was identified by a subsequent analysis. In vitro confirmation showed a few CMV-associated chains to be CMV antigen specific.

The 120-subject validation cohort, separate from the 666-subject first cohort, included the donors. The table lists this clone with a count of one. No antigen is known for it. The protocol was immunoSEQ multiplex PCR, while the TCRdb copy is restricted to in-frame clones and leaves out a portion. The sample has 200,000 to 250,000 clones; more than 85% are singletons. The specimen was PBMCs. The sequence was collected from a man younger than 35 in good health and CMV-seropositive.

CDR3 sequence reads: CASSYGRGNEQYF. The CDR3, as DNA: TGTGCCAGCAGTTATGGCAGGGGCAACGAGCAGTACTTC. The rearrangement links TRBV6-5 to TRBJ2-7, with D maybe TRBD1 (6 bases). V dropped 3 bases and J dropped 5 bases, with 11 bases sitting between them. This CDR3 has 13 amino acids. Per germline, CDR1 MNHEY and CDR2 SVGAGI.